The 7 T cell receptor beta chains reported below all come from one sample, sequenced in a study of cytomegalovirus exposure and HLA in healthy donors. The PCR ran on 60 Vbeta and 13 Jbeta primers. Assay: immunoSEQ multiplex PCR; the TCRdb copy retains only in-frame clones and omits some. In the table there are roughly 20,000 clones, around 77% of which are singletons. The source material was PBMCs. These receptors originate from a man aged 55 to 70 in good health and CMV-seronegative.

V usage is TRBV7-9 and J usage is TRBJ2-1, with 10 positions matching TRBD2. This CDR3 spans 15 amino acids. Unmatched junction bases numbered 9, after V lost 1 base and J lost 12 bases. CDR1 SEHNR and CDR2 FQNEAQ come from the germline V gene (reference sequence). The CDR3 DNA reads TGTGCCAGCAGCTTAGTCGGGGGGACTAGCGCGGGGCAGTTCTTC. This translates into CASSLVGGTSAGQFF.

The V call is TRBV5-1, the J call TRBJ1-6; D call uncertain. V was trimmed by 2 bases and J by 0 bases, leaving 12 bases between them. Germline-derived CDR1 and CDR2 are SGHRS and YFSETQ. The CDR3 has 17 residues. CDR3 residues: CASSFQAQSSYNSPLHF. The CDR3 nucleotides read TGCGCCAGCAGCTTTCAGGCCCAAAGCTCCTATAATTCACCCCTCCACTTT.

V is TRBV7-6 and J is TRBJ2-3; D gene unclear. The CDR3 extends over 15 amino acids. The germline V gene encodes CDR1 SGHVS and CDR2 FNYEAQ. V lost 5 bases to trimming and J lost 0 bases, with 12 bases between them. The CDR3 loop reads CASSPYSISTDTQYF. The CDR3 DNA follows: TGTGCCAGCAGCCCCTATTCGATTAGCACAGATACGCAGTATTTT.

The CDR3 nucleotides read TGTGCCAGCAGCGGCCCCGGGAGTACCAATGAGCAGTTCTTC. Protein product: CASSGPGSTNEQFF. The J gene is TRBJ2-1, the V gene TRBV5-5; tentatively, D is TRBD2 (6 bases). V dropped 4 bases and J dropped 6 bases, with 14 bases sitting between them. The germline V gene encodes CDR1 SGHKS and CDR2 YYEKEE (reference sequence). The CDR3 contains 14 residues.

The chain couples TRBV4-3 to TRBJ1-2; D gene unclear. Trimming cost V 1 base and J 2 bases, with 5 bases left between them. CDR3 size: 13 residues. The germline V gene encodes CDR1 LGHNA and CDR2 YSLEER. Here the CDR3 DNA reads TGCGCCAGCAGCCAAGCGACAAACTATGGCTACACCTTC. It encodes CASSQATNYGYTF.

The chain carries TRBV25-1 and TRBJ2-3, with 10 nucleotides matching TRBD1. This CDR3 is built from 14 residues. The germline gives CDR1 MGHDK, CDR2 SYGVNS. The ends lost 6 bases at V and 3 bases at J; junction bases unmatched: 3. Written as DNA, the CDR3 is TGTGCCAGCAGCGACAGGGGGCTAACAGATACGCAGTATTTT. Translation gives CASSDRGLTDTQYF.

This sequence joins TRBV5-4 and TRBJ2-7; 8 nucleotides line up with TRBD1. The V gene end was trimmed by 3 bases and the J gene end by 0 bases; junction bases not matched to a gene: 8. The CDR3 is 16 amino acids. CDR1 is SGHNT and CDR2 is YYREEE in the germline V gene (reference sequence). The CDR3, as DNA: TGTGCCAGCAGCTCCTTCCGGGACAGGAACTCCTACGAGCAGTACTTC. Protein: CASSSFRDRNSYEQYF. The whole variable domain, filled in from reference TRBV5-4 and TRBJ2-7, reads ETGVTQSPTHLIKTRGQQVTLRCSSQSGHNTVSWYQQALGQGPQFIFQYYREEENGRGNFPPRFSGLQFPNYSSELNVNALELDDSALYLCASSSFRDRNSYEQYFGPGTRLTVT.